Detailed here is one T cell receptor (beta chain). The sample is drawn from a study of blood T cells in healthy people across ages. Isolated per sample were at least 6.5 million PBMCs. The CDR3 loop spans 13 amino acids. The germline V gene has CDR1 KGHSH and CDR2 LQKENI. A second roughly 6 to 12 cycle PCR used barcoded and J-beta primers. Each CDR3 protein gets one entry after TCRdb re-called the 5' RACE reads with MiXCR. The top ten hold 17% of the sample, which has around 900,000 distinct CDR3 sequences, 29% seen once. The chain has TRBV18 and TRBJ2-5, with D possibly called TRBD1 or TRBD2 (5 bases each). The assigned J gene may be wrong: the sequence end matches TRBJ2-7 better. This TCR was recovered from a woman at least 80 years old in good health. The sequenced sample was blood. CDR3 nucleotides: TGTGCCAGCTCACGGACACCCGAGGGCGAGCAGTACTTC. It yields the protein CASSRTPEGEQYF.